This T cell receptor (beta chain) was sequenced for a study of beta chain features in type 1 diabetes. Study context: Cell yields, gender and age were similar in healthy donors and patients. Study-wide results and caveats: Relative to healthy donors, patients appeared to have naive, central memory and Treg TCRB repertoires that were more similar. A moderate, significant TCRB CDR3 shortening appeared in type 1 diabetes across four CD4+ subsets. VDJ junctions in type 1 diabetes patients carried more deletions and fewer insertions.

The junction had 5 bases not matched to a gene; V was cut back by 4 bases and J by 0 bases. Germline-derived CDR1 and CDR2 are SGHTA and FQGNSA. The CDR3 is made up of 16 amino acids. Investigators reverse transcribed all isolated RNA, so they sequenced expressed TCRB transcripts. The repertoire was sequenced with immunoSEQ multiplex PCR; TCRdb's copy has only in-frame clones and lacks some. The sample consists of hundreds of thousands of clones, roughly 16% of them appearing once. This clone has just a few counts. Its antigen is undetermined. The chain recombines TRBV7-2 with TRBJ2-1; 8 positions match TRBD1. The material sequenced was naive CD4+ T cells from blood. The receptor was isolated from a man between 18 and 35 years old in good health. CDR3 amino acids: CASSSYRGSSYNEQFF. CDR3 nucleotides: TGTGCCAGCAGCTCTTACAGGGGGAGCTCCTACAATGAGCAGTTCTTC.